This entry lists 9 T cell receptor beta chains sequenced from one sample in a study of control samples from healthy donors and cancer patients. The repertoire was sequenced with immunoSEQ multiplex PCR; TCRdb's copy has only in-frame clones and lacks some. The data show about 65,000 clones, over 75% seen once. The sequenced sample was PBMCs. These receptor sequences come from a woman in her 50s with colorectal cancer.

The V gene is TRBV27, the J gene TRBJ2-7, with D perhaps matching TRBD1 (6 bases). There are 14 residues in the CDR3. V was pared by 6 bases and J by 4 bases, with 16 bases between. The germline V gene has CDR1 MNHEY and CDR2 SMNVEV (reference sequence). The CDR3 DNA is TGTGCCAGCAGAACCGGGACAAGACCTTACGAGCAGTACTTC. Its protein is CASRTGTRPYEQYF.

The chain combines TRBV7-8 with TRBJ2-7, with D possibly TRBD1 on 5 matching bases. The CDR3 length is 13 residues. CDR1 is SGHVS and CDR2 is FQNEAQ in the germline V gene. Trimming left V 3 bases short and J 1 base short, with 7 bases between. This chain's CDR3 is CASSFDSSYEQYF. The CDR3 nucleotides are TGTGCCAGCAGCTTCGACAGTTCCTACGAGCAGTACTTC.

The genes are TRBV6-1 and TRBJ2-1; 9 positions agree with TRBD2. The CDR3 has 16 amino acids. Germline V lookup: CDR1 MNHNS, CDR2 SASEGT. V lost 0 bases and J lost 8; bases outside the gene matches: 8. The CDR3: CASSEALLAGTDEQFF. The CDR3 DNA follows: TGTGCCAGCAGTGAAGCGCTCCTAGCGGGAACCGATGAGCAGTTCTTC.

V and J are TRBV5-1 and TRBJ2-1, with 11 bases lining up with TRBD2. V lost 2 bases and J lost 6; bases outside the gene matches: 4. CDR1 and CDR2 (germline): SGHRS, YFSETQ. The CDR3 spans 15 residues. The CDR3 bases are TGCGCCAGCAGCTTACTAGCGGGAGCTGGCAATGAGCAGTTCTTC. Protein product: CASSLLAGAGNEQFF.

V gene TRBV3-1 (or the pseudogene TRBV3-2) combines with J gene TRBJ2-5, with D hard to call. This CDR3 contains 15 residues. The V gene's germline CDR1 is LGHDT and CDR2 YNNKEL (reference sequence). Trimming left V 0 bases short and J 5 bases short, with 13 bases between. The CDR3 region has the DNA TGTGCCAGCAGCCAAGATTCAGCCTCTGGGGAGACCCAGTACTTC. Translation gives CASSQDSASGETQYF.

The chain combines TRBV27 with TRBJ1-2; weak D call: TRBD1 (5 bases). This CDR3 spans 15 amino acids. Per the germline V gene, CDR1 is MNHEY and CDR2 is SMNVEV (reference sequence). V lost 6 bases and J lost 3, with 17 bases in between. CDR3 loop: CASSQVGDFYYGYTF. The CDR3 nucleotides read TGTGCCAGCAGCCAAGTAGGGGATTTCTACTATGGCTACACCTTC.

The rearrangement joins TRBV3-1 (or the pseudogene TRBV3-2) to TRBJ2-7; D is uncertain. The V gene's germline CDR1 is LGHDT and CDR2 YNNKEL (reference sequence). V lost 5 bases and J 5 bases, leaving 13 bases between the germline ends. This CDR3 is built from 13 residues. The CDR3 is CASSIGSVDEQYF. CDR3 sequence (DNA): TGTGCCAGCAGCATCGGCTCAGTGGACGAGCAGTACTTC.

The chain employs TRBV2 and TRBJ2-3, with 7 positions matching TRBD2. Germline V gene data show CDR1 as SNHLY and CDR2 as FYNNEI. Trimming at V came to 5 bases and at J to 5 bases, leaving 7 bases not matched to a gene. The CDR3 has 14 amino acids. The chain's CDR3 is CASSYGLVGDTQYF. The CDR3 bases are TGTGCCAGCAGTTATGGACTAGTCGGAGATACGCAGTATTTT.

The rearrangement uses TRBV11-3 and TRBJ2-3; D gene uncertain. The length of the CDR3 is 16 residues. Deletions cut 1 base from V and 3 bases from J, with 14 bases between. Germline assignment: CDR1 SGHNT and CDR2 YENEEA. CDR3 in DNA: TGTGCCAGCAGCTTAGGACGGCCTCAGTATACAGATACGCAGTATTTT. Amino acids: CASSLGRPQYTDTQYF.